This T cell receptor (beta chain) came from a study of identical twins. Study findings and constraints: Twin sharing of out-of-frame TCR alpha was underestimated by models in monozygotic pairs. Twin pairs had excess sharing that was weaker in beta out-of-frame sequences. Possibly, invariant MAIT and iNKT cells partly confounded zero-insertion analyses.

From the 5' RACE reads, TCRdb called clonotypes with MiXCR, one entry per CDR3 protein. The table has hundreds of thousands of distinct CDR3 sequences, around 6.1% seen once. This clonotype was counted many times. Its antigen remains unknown. Germline CDR1 is KGHDR and CDR2 is SFDVKD. V lost 4 bases and J lost 1, with 12 bases in between. CDR3 length: 15 residues. The receptor comes from a man younger than 30 in good health. Sequenced input: naive T cells sorted from blood. The V and J genes are TRBV24-1 and TRBJ2-5; tentatively, D is TRBD2 (5 bases). CDR3 sequence reads: CATSDRTSPQETQYF. The CDR3 DNA sequence: TGTGCCACCAGTGACCGAACTAGTCCCCAAGAGACCCAGTACTTC.